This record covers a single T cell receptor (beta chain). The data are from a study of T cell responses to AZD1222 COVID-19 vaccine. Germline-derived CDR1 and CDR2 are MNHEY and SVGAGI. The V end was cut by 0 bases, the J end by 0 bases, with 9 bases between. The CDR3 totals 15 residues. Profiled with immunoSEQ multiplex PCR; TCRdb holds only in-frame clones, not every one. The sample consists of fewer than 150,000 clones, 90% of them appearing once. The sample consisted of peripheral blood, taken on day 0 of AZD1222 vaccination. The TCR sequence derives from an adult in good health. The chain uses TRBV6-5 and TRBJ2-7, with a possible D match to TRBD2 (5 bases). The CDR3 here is CASSYSQRTSYEQYF. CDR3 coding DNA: TGTGCCAGCAGTTACTCGCAGCGGACCTCCTACGAGCAGTACTTC.